This T cell receptor (beta chain) originates from a study of T cells in Graves' hyperthyroidism and ophthalmopathy. Study-level results: A median about 6.2 months before onset, the model predicted ophthalmopathy. Appearing also in blood were most of the thyroid clonotypes expanded above 0.001.

Investigators excluded patients with uncontrolled infection, other autoimmune disease, pregnancy or lactation. The diagnoses drew upon clinical symptoms, serum thyroxine and TRAb, thyroid ultrasound and orbital computed tomography. This clonotype has only a few counts. Its antigen is as yet unknown. TCR beta CDR3 sequences were amplified from RNA transcripts. During a first-round RT-PCR of the TCR CDR3, the HTBI primer set was used. TCRdb reprocessed the multiplex PCR reads via MiXCR and lists one record per CDR3 protein. The table lists about 210,000 distinct CDR3 sequences, 15% to 20% of them singletons. CDR1 and CDR2 from the germline V gene are SGDLS and YYNGEE. The CDR3 extends over 15 amino acids. V gave up 4 bases and J gave up 1 base, with 12 bases separating them.

The V gene is TRBV9, the J gene TRBJ2-4; a weak D match, TRBD1 (6 bases). The sequence came from a man in his fifties or sixties with Graves' hyperthyroidism. Specimen: blood. CDR3 DNA sequence: TGTGCCAGCAGCCCACGTCAGGGGGCCAAAAACATTCAGTACTTC. Its protein product is CASSPRQGAKNIQYF.